A single sample gave rise to the 27 T cell receptor beta chains below, sequenced in a study of identical twins. MiXCR, run by TCRdb on the 5' RACE reads, gives a single entry per CDR3 protein. The table records around 570,000 distinct CDR3 sequences, roughly 9.5% of them present only once. A further study also used this sample, focusing on yellow fever vaccine responses in identical twins.

The specimen was PBMCs. These receptors originate from a woman younger than 35 in good health.

The J gene is TRBJ2-1, the V gene TRBV28; D remains unclear. Trimming left V 8 bases short and J 4 bases short, with 9 bases between. There are 12 residues in the CDR3. Looked up from germline, CDR1 is MDHEN and CDR2 is SYDVKM. Here the CDR3 DNA reads TGTGCCAGCGGGCAGATATACAATGAGCAGTTCTTC. Protein sequence: CASGQIYNEQFF.

This clonotype was detected a few times. This chain joins TRBV7-8 and TRBJ2-7, with 10 bases that match TRBD2. With V trimmed by 2 bases and J by 3 bases, 4 bases remained unmatched. This CDR3 contains 15 residues. Germline V gene data show CDR1 as SGHVS and CDR2 as FQNEAQ. As DNA, the CDR3 is TGTGCCAGCAGCTTACGGGCTAGCGGGAGCTACGAGCAGTACTTC. Residues: CASSLRASGSYEQYF. Filled out from reference TRBV7-8 and TRBJ2-7, the complete variable domain reads GAGVSQSPRYKVAKRGQDVALRCDPISGHVSLFWYQQALGQGPEFLTYFQNEAQLDKSGLPSDRFFAERPEGSVSTLKIQRTQQEDSAVYLCASSLRASGSYEQYFGPGTRLTVT.

The table lists this clonotype with many counts. This chain uses TRBV7-2 with TRBJ2-1; a possible D gene is TRBD1 (5 bases). The CDR3 length is 16 residues. In germline, CDR1 is SGHTA, CDR2 FQGNSA. Trimming shortened V by 6 bases and J by 5 bases, and 20 bases separated the two germline ends. The CDR3 coding sequence is TGTGCCAGCAGTTCGAAAAGGGGCAGGGCTAACAATGAGCAGTTCTTC. It encodes CASSSKRGRANNEQFF.

This clonotype came up a few times. The chain recombines TRBV20-1 with TRBJ2-7; 13 nucleotides line up with TRBD2. The length of the CDR3 is 15 residues. Germline assignment: CDR1 DFQATT and CDR2 SNEGSKA (reference sequence). V trimming: 5 bases; J trimming: 0 bases; junction bases outside the gene matches: 4. CDR3 sequence: CSAGGLAGDSYEQYF. The CDR3 DNA reads as TGCAGTGCTGGCGGACTAGCGGGAGACTCCTACGAGCAGTACTTC.

This clonotype appeared a few times. The chain links TRBV5-1 to TRBJ1-6; D may be TRBD1 (6 bases). V lost 4 bases, J lost 9 bases, and 17 bases lay in between. The CDR3 is 15 residues long. The germline V gene encodes CDR1 SGHRS and CDR2 YFSETQ. CDR3 sequence reads: CASSVGGTKGSPLHF. The CDR3, as DNA: TGCGCCAGCAGCGTAGGGGGGACGAAGGGTTCACCCCTCCACTTT.

This clonotype was seen a handful of times. This rearrangement joins TRBV11-2 to TRBJ2-1; the D gene is possibly TRBD2 (8 bases). V was trimmed by 5 bases and J by 8 bases, leaving 25 bases between them. The CDR3 is made up of 17 amino acids. CDR1 is SGHAT and CDR2 is FQNNGV in the germline V gene. As DNA, the CDR3 is TGTGCCAGCAGCAGACTCCGGGAGGGGGCGCAGGTGGATGAGCAGTTCTTC. This encodes CASSRLREGAQVDEQFF.

This clonotype came up many times. The J gene is TRBJ2-1, the V gene TRBV7-2; D is ambiguous. The CDR3 sequence is 14 residues long. Between the trimmed V and J ends, which lost 1 base and 10 bases, there was a span of 14 bases. Germline V gene data show CDR1 as SGHTA and CDR2 as FQGNSA. CDR3 DNA sequence: TGTGCCAGCAGCTTAGTTTTTCAGGAGTCCGAGCAGTTCTTC. It codes for CASSLVFQESEQFF.

This clonotype was counted at least ten times. The chain uses TRBV5-6 and TRBJ2-2; D possibly corresponds to TRBD1 (7 bases). V gave up 3 bases and J gave up 2 bases, with 11 bases separating them. Germline CDR1 and CDR2: SGHDT and YYEEEE. This CDR3 comprises 15 residues. The CDR3 region has the DNA TGTGCCAGCAGCTCGACAGGGACTAACACCGGGGAGCTGTTTTTT. As protein: CASSSTGTNTGELFF.

This clonotype has at least ten counts. The chain combines TRBV20-1 with TRBJ2-1; a weak D match, TRBD2 (6 bases). This CDR3 is 16 amino acids long. V lost 1 base and J lost 2, with 15 bases in between. Germline V gene lookup returns CDR1 DFQATT and CDR2 SNEGSKA (reference sequence). CDR3 sequence (DNA): TGCAGTGCTAGAGGGGGACTTCTTAACCCCTACAATGAGCAGTTCTTC. Amino acid sequence: CSARGGLLNPYNEQFF.

Many counts were recorded for this clonotype. The chain is built from TRBV6-5 and TRBJ2-3, with TRBD2 identical over 14 bases. V shed 2 bases and J 4 bases; nucleotides not matched to a gene: 2. This CDR3 contains 16 residues. Germline V CDR1 and CDR2: MNHEY, SVGAGI. CDR3 nucleotide sequence: TGTGCCAGCAGTTACATGGGACTAGCGGGAGCAGATACGCAGTATTTT. This gives the protein CASSYMGLAGADTQYF.

This clonotype appeared many times. This chain connects TRBV5-1 to TRBJ1-1; no firm D call. Germline CDR1 reads SGHRS; CDR2 reads YFSETQ. The length of the CDR3 is 12 residues. The V and J ends lost 7 bases and 0 bases respectively, with 7 bases between them. The chain's CDR3 is CASGVMNTEAFF. Written as DNA, the CDR3 is TGCGCCAGCGGAGTCATGAACACTGAAGCTTTCTTT.

This rearrangement joins TRBV7-8 to TRBJ2-3, with 7 bases matching TRBD1. This CDR3 is 16 amino acids long. Trimming cost V 6 bases and J 1 base; bases outside gene matches: 10. Per the germline V gene, CDR1 is SGHVS and CDR2 is FQNEAQ. CDR3 sequence reads: CASSVDRAVGTDTQYF. The CDR3 DNA is TGTGCCAGCAGTGTCGACAGGGCCGTGGGCACAGATACGCAGTATTTT.

The CDR3 DNA is TGTGCCAGCAGGTTACTAGCGGGGGTGAGAGATACGCAGTATTTT. As protein: CASRLLAGVRDTQYF. The chain joins TRBV12-3 or TRBV12-4 to TRBJ2-3, with TRBD2 matching over 11 bases. The CDR3 totals 15 residues. J was trimmed by 5 bases and V by 6 bases; bases with no gene match: 7.

The chain links TRBV7-2 to TRBJ2-1; 11 bases are a match to TRBD2. Germline CDR1 reads SGHTA; CDR2 reads FQGNSA. The J segment lost 6 bases and the V segment lost 5 bases, leaving 9 bases of the junction unmatched. The length of the CDR3 is 16 residues. This CDR3 reads CASSPRSGGALNEQFF. CDR3 DNA: TGTGCCAGCAGCCCCCGTAGCGGGGGGGCCCTCAATGAGCAGTTCTTC.

This clonotype was observed many times. As DNA, the CDR3 is TGCAGCGTTGTTGGGGACGGCGATAGCAATCAGCCCCAGCATTTT. Translation: CSVVGDGDSNQPQHF. The chain joins TRBV29-1 to TRBJ1-5, with D maybe TRBD1 (5 bases). V lost 4 bases and J 0 bases, leaving 13 bases between the germline ends. The CDR3 is made up of 15 amino acids. Germline V gives CDR1 SQVTM, CDR2 ANQGSEA.

The J gene is TRBJ2-3, the V gene TRBV20-1, with TRBD2 identical over 15 bases. The V segment lost 2 bases and the J segment 5 bases; nucleotides outside the gene matches: 8. CDR1 DFQATT and CDR2 SNEGSKA come from the germline V gene (reference sequence). There are 17 residues in the CDR3. The CDR3 sequence is CSARPGTSGGWRDTQYF. DNA for the CDR3: TGCAGTGCTAGACCTGGGACTAGCGGGGGGTGGAGAGATACGCAGTATTTT.

This rearrangement joins TRBV6-1 to TRBJ2-1; the match to TRBD2 covers 10 bases. V was clipped by 6 bases and J by 3 bases; unmatched bases: 8. The CDR3 runs 16 residues. Germline V gene lookup returns CDR1 MNHNS and CDR2 SASEGT. CDR3: CASRRDGTSDYNEQFF. CDR3 in DNA: TGTGCCAGCAGACGGGATGGGACTAGCGACTACAATGAGCAGTTCTTC.

The chain couples TRBV19 to TRBJ2-7, with 14 bases matching TRBD2. The CDR3 has 16 residues. V gave up 5 bases and J gave up 1 base; unmatched junction bases: 4. Looked up from germline, CDR1 is LNHDA and CDR2 is SQIVND (reference sequence). The CDR3 loop reads CASSAWTSGRSYEQYF. Here the CDR3 DNA reads TGTGCCAGTAGTGCCTGGACTAGCGGGAGGTCCTACGAGCAGTACTTC. The variable domain in full, with the rest retrieved from reference TRBV19 and TRBJ2-7, is DGGITQSPKYLFRKEGQNVTLSCEQNLNHDAMYWYRQDPGQGLRLIYYSQIVNDFQKGDIAEGYSVSREKKESFPLTVTSAQKNPTAFYLCASSAWTSGRSYEQYFGPGTRLTVT.

In its sample, this clonotype was seen many times. V gene TRBV7-8 combines with J gene TRBJ2-3; D is uncertain. Germline values: CDR1 SGHVS, CDR2 FQNEAQ. V lost 5 bases, J lost 6 bases, and 12 bases lay in between. The CDR3 extends over 13 amino acids. CDR3 coding DNA: TGTGCCAGCAGCCTACGGACCATCGATACGCAGTATTTT. Residues: CASSLRTIDTQYF.

This clonotype turned up a few times. The chain links TRBV5-5 to TRBJ2-5; 7 nucleotides match TRBD2. This CDR3 is built from 17 residues. Germline assignment: CDR1 SGHKS and CDR2 YYEKEE (reference sequence). With V trimmed by 4 bases and J by 4 bases, 16 bases remained unmatched. This CDR3 is CASSRAASPGGGETQYF. CDR3 sequence (DNA): TGTGCCAGCAGCCGTGCGGCCTCTCCGGGAGGTGGAGAGACCCAGTACTTC. Variable domain in full (rest from reference TRBV5-5 and TRBJ2-5): DAGVTQSPTHLIKTRGQQVTLRCSPISGHKSVSWYQQVLGQGPQFIFQYYEKEERGRGNFPDRFSARQFPNYSSELNVNALLLGDSALYLCASSRAASPGGGETQYFGPGTRLLVL.

On this clonotype: One end of the junction varies from germline; a read error may be responsible. The chain joins TRBV4-2 to TRBJ1-5, with 7 positions matching TRBD1. The CDR3 spans 12 residues. Per germline, CDR1 LGHNA and CDR2 YNFKEQ. The CDR3 reads CASSQGPGQLYF. The CDR3 DNA reads TGTGCCAGCAGCCAAGGTCCGGGACAGCTCTATTTT.

This clonotype has ten or more counts. The V and J genes are TRBV4-3 and TRBJ2-1; the D gene is possibly TRBD2 (6 bases). The CDR3 sequence is 15 residues long. Germline CDR1 is LGHNA and CDR2 is YSLEER. The germline V and J ends were trimmed by 2 bases and 1 base, with 9 bases remaining between them. This CDR3 is CASSQNRESYNEQFF. CDR3 coding DNA: TGCGCCAGCAGCCAAAATCGGGAGTCCTACAATGAGCAGTTCTTC.

V gene TRBV15 combines with J gene TRBJ2-2; the D is unclear. The CDR3 covers 13 residues. Germline CDR1 LNHNV, CDR2 YYDKDF (reference sequence). V was clipped by 3 bases and J by 4 bases, with 6 bases between them. The CDR3: CATSRKATGELFF. The CDR3 bases are TGTGCCACCAGCAGGAAAGCCACCGGGGAGCTGTTTTTT.

The rearrangement uses TRBV14 and TRBJ2-1; D not resolved. The V end was cut by 6 bases, the J end by 9 bases, with 15 bases between. The CDR3 is made up of 13 amino acids. Germline V lookup: CDR1 SGHDN, CDR2 FVKESK. The CDR3: CASRSGGLAEQFF. The CDR3, as DNA: TGTGCCAGCAGGTCTGGTGGTTTGGCTGAGCAGTTCTTC.

The chain is built from TRBV28 and TRBJ2-1; TRBD1 matches at 9 bases. Germline V gene sequence: CDR1 MDHEN, CDR2 SYDVKM. V gave up 2 bases and J gave up 6 bases; unmatched junction bases: 29. This CDR3 comprises 23 residues. CDR3 sequence: CASSLHFYDFRVAGQGTSNEQFF. CDR3 nucleotide sequence: TGTGCCAGCAGTTTACATTTTTATGATTTTCGGGTGGCGGGACAGGGTACCTCCAATGAGCAGTTCTTC.

This clonotype was seen many times. The chain uses TRBV29-1 and TRBJ2-7; D might be TRBD1 (7 bases). Trimming cost V 5 bases and J 0 bases, with 17 bases left between them. Germline-derived CDR1 and CDR2 are SQVTM and ANQGSEA. The CDR3 consists of 15 residues. CDR3 DNA: TGCAGCGTTCAATTTCGGGGGACAGCCTCCTACGAGCAGTACTTC. Protein: CSVQFRGTASYEQYF.

This clonotype was picked up a small number of times. An end of the junction does not agree with germline; a read error may underlie this. The J gene is TRBJ1-2, the V gene TRBV7-2; D ambiguous. In germline, CDR1 is SGHTA, CDR2 FQGNSA. The CDR3 contains 12 residues. The CDR3 here is CASSLLGPNALF. The CDR3 region has the DNA TGTGCCAGCAGCTTACTTGGACCAAATGCCCTCTTC.